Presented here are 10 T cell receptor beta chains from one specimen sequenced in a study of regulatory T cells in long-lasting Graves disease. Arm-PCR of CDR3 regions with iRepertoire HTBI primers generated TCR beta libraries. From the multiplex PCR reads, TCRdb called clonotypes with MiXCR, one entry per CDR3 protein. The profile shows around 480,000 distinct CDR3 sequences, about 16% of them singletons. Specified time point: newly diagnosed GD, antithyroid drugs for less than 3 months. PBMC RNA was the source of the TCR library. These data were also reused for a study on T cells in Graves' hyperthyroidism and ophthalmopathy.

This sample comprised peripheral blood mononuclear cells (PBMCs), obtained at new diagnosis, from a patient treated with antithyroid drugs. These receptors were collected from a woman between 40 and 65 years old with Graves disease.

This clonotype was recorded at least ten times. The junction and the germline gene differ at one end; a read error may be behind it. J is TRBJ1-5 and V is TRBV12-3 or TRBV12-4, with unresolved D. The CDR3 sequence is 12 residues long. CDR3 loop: CASSLVNQPQHF. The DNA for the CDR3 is TGTGCCAGCAGCTTAGTAAATCAGCCCCAGCATTTT.

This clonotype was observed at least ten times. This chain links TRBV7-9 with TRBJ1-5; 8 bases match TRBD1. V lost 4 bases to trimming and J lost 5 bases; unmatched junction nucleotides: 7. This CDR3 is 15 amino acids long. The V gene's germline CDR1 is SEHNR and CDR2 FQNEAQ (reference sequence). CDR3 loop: CASSSFGQGDQPQHF. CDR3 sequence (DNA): TGTGCCAGCAGCTCCTTCGGACAGGGTGATCAGCCCCAGCATTTT.

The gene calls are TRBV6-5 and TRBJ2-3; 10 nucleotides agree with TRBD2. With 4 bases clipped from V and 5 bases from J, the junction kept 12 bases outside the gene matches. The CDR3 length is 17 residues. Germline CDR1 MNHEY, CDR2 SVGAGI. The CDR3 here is CASSSPGSGRARDTQYF. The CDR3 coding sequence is TGTGCCAGCAGTTCTCCGGGAAGCGGGAGGGCCAGAGATACGCAGTATTTT.

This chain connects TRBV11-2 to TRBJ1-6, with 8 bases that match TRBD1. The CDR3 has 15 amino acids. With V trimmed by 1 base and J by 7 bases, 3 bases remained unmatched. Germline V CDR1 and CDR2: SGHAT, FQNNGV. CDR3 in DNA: TGTGCCAGCAGCTTAGCCACAGGGGGGAATTCACCCCTCCACTTT. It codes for CASSLATGGNSPLHF.

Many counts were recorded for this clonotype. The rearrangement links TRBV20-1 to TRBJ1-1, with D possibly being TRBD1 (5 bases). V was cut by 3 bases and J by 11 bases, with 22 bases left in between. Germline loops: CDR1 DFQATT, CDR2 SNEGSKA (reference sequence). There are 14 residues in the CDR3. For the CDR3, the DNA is TGCAGTGCTAGTATATCCCTCGGGGGATTGGATGCTTTCTTT. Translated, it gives CSASISLGGLDAFF.

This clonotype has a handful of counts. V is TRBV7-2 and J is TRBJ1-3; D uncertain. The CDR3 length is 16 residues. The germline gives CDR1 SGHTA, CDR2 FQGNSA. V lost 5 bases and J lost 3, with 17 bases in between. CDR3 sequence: CASSPPGLLNGNTIYF. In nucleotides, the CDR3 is TGTGCCAGCAGCCCTCCGGGCCTCCTGAATGGAAACACCATATATTTT. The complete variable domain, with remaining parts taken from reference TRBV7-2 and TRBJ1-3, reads GAGVSQSPSNKVTEKGKDVELRCDPISGHTALYWYRQSLGQGLEFLIYFQGNSAPDKSGLPSDRFSAERTGGSVSTLTIQRTQQEDSAVYLCASSPPGLLNGNTIYFGEGSWLTVV.

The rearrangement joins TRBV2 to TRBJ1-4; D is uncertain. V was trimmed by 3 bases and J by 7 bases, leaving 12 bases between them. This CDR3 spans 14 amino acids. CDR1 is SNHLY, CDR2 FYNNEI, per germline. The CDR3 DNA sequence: TGTGCCAGCAGTGAGCGTCGGCAGTTTGAAAAACTGTTTTTT. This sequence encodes CASSERRQFEKLFF.

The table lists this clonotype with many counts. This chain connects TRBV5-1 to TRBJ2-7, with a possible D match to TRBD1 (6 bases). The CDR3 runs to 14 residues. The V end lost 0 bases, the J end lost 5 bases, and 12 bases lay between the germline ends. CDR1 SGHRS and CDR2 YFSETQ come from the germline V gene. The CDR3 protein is CASSLEGQYDEQYF. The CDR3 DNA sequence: TGCGCCAGCAGCTTGGAAGGACAGTACGACGAGCAGTACTTC.

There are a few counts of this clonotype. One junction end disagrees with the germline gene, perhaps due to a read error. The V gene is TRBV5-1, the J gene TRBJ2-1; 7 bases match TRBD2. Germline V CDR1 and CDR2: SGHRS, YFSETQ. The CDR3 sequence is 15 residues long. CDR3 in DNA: TGCGCCAGCAGACCCGGGACTAACTCCTTCAATGAGCAGTTCTTC. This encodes CASRPGTNSFNEQFF. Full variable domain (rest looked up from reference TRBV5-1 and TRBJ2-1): KAGVTQTPRYLIKTRGQQVTLSCSPISGHRSVSWYQQTPGQGLQFLFEYFSETQRNKGNFPGRFSGRQFSNSRSEMNVSTLELGDSALYLCASRPGTNSFNEQFFGPGTRLTVL.

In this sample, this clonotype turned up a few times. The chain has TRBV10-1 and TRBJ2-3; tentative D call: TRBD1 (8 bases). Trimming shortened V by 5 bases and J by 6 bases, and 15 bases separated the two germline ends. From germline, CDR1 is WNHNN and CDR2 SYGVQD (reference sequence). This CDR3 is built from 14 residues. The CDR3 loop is CASSRQGRADTQYF. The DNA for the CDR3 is TGCGCCAGCAGTCGACAGGGGAGGGCGGATACGCAGTATTTT.